This T cell receptor (beta chain) was sequenced in a study of cytomegalovirus exposure and HLA in healthy donors. General study points: What a later analysis showed was that several of the most significant clusters appeared linked to common viral pathogens.

Concerning this clone itself: Its target is not known.

The PCR ran on 60 Vbeta and 13 Jbeta primers. The table came from immunoSEQ multiplex PCR; TCRdb's copy has only in-frame clones and leaves some out. The sample gives 150,000 to 200,000 clones, under 85% of which show up once; approximately 5.6% is in the top ten. This CDR3 is 13 amino acids long. Germline loops: CDR1 SGDLS, CDR2 YYNGEE. The sequencing sample was made of PBMCs. The rearrangement uses TRBV9 and TRBJ2-5; 7 bases align to TRBD1. TRBJ2-7 explains the end of the DNA better; the J call may be wrong. The TCR comes from a woman under 30 in good health and CMV-seropositive. This CDR3 reads CASSVVQGDEQYF. The CDR3 DNA reads TGTGCCAGCAGCGTAGTCCAGGGGGACGAGCAGTACTTC.